The clone carrying this TCR beta chain has more than one count but fewer than ten. Its antigen is undetermined. The record originates from a study of human T cells and chemical hapten exposure. Time point denoted: pre-sensitization, week 0. Treatment given: therapeutic diphenylcyclopropenone sensitization with weekly scalp DPC. The V and J ends lost 5 bases and 4 bases, in that order; junction bases with no gene match: 3. The CDR3 extends over 14 amino acids. Germline CDR1 and CDR2: MDHEN and SYDVKM. A single record per CDR3 protein comes from TCRdb applying MiXCR to the RACE reads. The repertoire holds 350,000 to 450,000 distinct CDR3 sequences, with approximately 5.1% as singletons. Broader study findings: Expanded TCR sets contained significantly more large CDR3 similarity clusters than controls. Unchanged with DPC sensitization were TCRs above 1 in 1000 frequency.

Sequences were derived from whole blood, sampled in connection with sensitization to the hapten diphenylcyclopropenone (DPC). V usage is TRBV28 and J usage is TRBJ2-2; 8 nucleotides match TRBD1. The sequence was obtained from a woman aged 50 to 65 with alopecia areata. Some clones in this sample may be carry-over from other donors' samples. The DNA for the CDR3 is TGTGCCAGCAGTGACAGGGGTATCACCGGGGAGCTGTTTTTT. It translates to CASSDRGITGELFF.